This record looks at one T cell receptor (beta chain) sequence and its context. Its antigen is as yet unknown. Time point meaning: pre-sensitization, week 0. As to treatment: therapeutic diphenylcyclopropenone sensitization with weekly scalp DPC. Whole blood that had not been fractionated was the source of extracted total RNA. One entry per CDR3 protein results from TCRdb running MiXCR on the RACE reads. This sample has tens of thousands of distinct CDR3 sequences, with around a tenth found just once. V lost 0 bases and J lost 8, with 13 bases in between. This CDR3 has 14 amino acids. Germline CDR1 SEHNR, CDR2 FQNEAQ (reference sequence). The sample is drawn from a study of human T cells and chemical hapten exposure. Findings and caveats of the study: Significantly more large CDR3 similarity clusters arose among expanded TCRs than among controls.

The chain uses TRBV7-9 and TRBJ1-1; D unclear. The TCR originated in a man over 45 with alopecia areata. Some clones in this sample may be carry-over from other donors' samples. Sequences were derived from whole blood, sampled in connection with sensitization to the hapten diphenylcyclopropenone (DPC). The CDR3 bases are TGTGCCAGCAGCTTAGCCTCCCAACCAAACGAAGCTTTCTTT. Protein sequence: CASSLASQPNEAFF.